Listed here is a single TCR beta chain. Antigen unknown. The table came from immunoSEQ multiplex PCR; TCRdb's copy has only in-frame clones and leaves some out. This table holds around 70,000 clones, approximately 80% found once. The data originate from a study of cytotoxic CD8 clonotypes in ibrutinib-treated CLL. Study in general: The cohort had over ten relapsed/refractory and some 14 treatment-naive patients, about 18 IGHV unmutated. The response samples were taken once patients had been treated for a median of about 12 months, range 6 to 36. Study results and caveats: The times at which samples were taken varied between sustained-remission and progressing patients.

The CDR3 length is 15 residues. Between the trimmed V and J ends, which lost 0 bases and 9 bases, there was a span of 16 bases. Per germline, CDR1 MGHRA and CDR2 YSYEKL. From cryopreserved PBMCs came 2 to 2.5 micrograms of genomic DNA used for TCR beta libraries. V usage is TRBV4-1 and J usage is TRBJ2-3, with a possible D match to TRBD2 (5 bases). This clonotype was obtained from a human donor with chronic lymphocytic leukemia. The sequencing here drew on PBMCs, taken at disease progression, from a patient treated with ibrutinib. The CDR3 sequence is CASSQELVARGTQYF. As DNA, the CDR3 is TGCGCCAGCAGCCAAGAACTAGTGGCGCGAGGCACGCAGTATTTT.